This is a list of T cell receptor beta chains from one sample in a study of response to subunit inactivated influenza vaccine. In TCRdb, the RT-PCR reads were re-called with MiXCR into one record per CDR3 protein. The sample holds 500,000 or so distinct CDR3 sequences, approximately 15% seen once. This specimen was CD4+ T cells sorted from PBMCs, taken 23 to 25 months after vaccination. Every receptor here comes from a man between 50 and 69 years old who received an inactivated influenza vaccine. Both conserved end residues are part of each CDR3. The D gene is left open where the match is weak. Some rows have no size entry. The others give once, few or many, or a class for an expanded clone.

clone_size d_call j_call v_call cdr3_aa cdr3_nt
once - TRBJ1-1 TRBV7-9 CASSARTAEDTEAFF TGTGCCAGCAGCGCGCGGACAGCCGAGGACACTGAAGCTTTCTTT
- - TRBJ2-3 TRBV12-3/TRBV12-4 CASSLLGNRADTQYF TGTGCCAGCAGTTTACTCGGAAATCGAGCAGATACGCAGTATTTT
few - TRBJ2-1 TRBV20-1 CSAGGGRGNEQFF TGCAGTGCAGGGGGGGGGAGAGGGAATGAGCAGTTCTTC
- - TRBJ1-1 TRBV6-6 CASSSPGGETFF TGTGCCAGCAGTTCTCCTGGGGGAGAGACTTTCTTT
- - TRBJ2-7 TRBV20-1 CSAQWAGASYEQYF TGCAGTGCTCAGTGGGCAGGGGCCAGTTACGAGCAGTACTTC
- TRBD1 TRBJ1-3 TRBV7-2 CASSSRDSWVAGNTIYF TGTGCCAGCAGCTCCCGGGACAGCTGGGTCGCTGGAAACACCATATATTTT
- - TRBJ1-2 TRBV7-2 CASSFAGHGYTF TGTGCCAGCAGCTTTGCAGGCCATGGCTACACCTTC
many - TRBJ2-3 TRBV4-1 CASSQVSRATSTDTQYF TGCGCCAGCAGCCAAGTAAGCAGGGCAACTAGCACAGATACGCAGTATTTT
few TRBD2 TRBJ2-3 TRBV29-1 CSVGPRPGGPLGTQYF TGCAGCGTTGGGCCCCGCCCGGGGGGGCCCCTGGGTACGCAGTATTTT
- - TRBJ1-1 TRBV21-1 CASSKARPGQGETGLGNTEAFF TGTGCCAGCAGCAAAGCGAGACCCGGACAGGGAGAGACAGGGTTAGGGAACACTGAAGCTTTCTTT
- - TRBJ1-3 TRBV2 CASSVGTDTIYF TGTGCCAGCAGTGTTGGGACGGACACCATATATTTT
once - TRBJ2-3 TRBV6-1 CASSDRSHTDTQYF TGTGCCAGCAGCGACAGGTCACACACAGATACGCAGTATTTT
- TRBD2 TRBJ2-1 TRBV20-1 CSARPLRDYAYNEQFF TGCAGTGCTAGACCACTCCGGGACTATGCCTACAATGAGCAGTTCTTC
- - TRBJ2-2 TRBV11-2 CASSGQGGNTGELFF TGTGCCAGCAGCGGGCAGGGCGGGAACACCGGGGAGCTGTTTTTT
few - TRBJ2-2 TRBV12-3/TRBV12-4 CASSRQLGTGELFF TGTGCCAGCAGTAGGCAGCTTGGCACCGGGGAGCTGTTTTTT
few - TRBJ1-2 TRBV20-1 CSARLEGGGYTF TGCAGTGCTAGATTGGAGGGAGGTGGCTACACCTTC
few TRBD2 TRBJ2-7 TRBV29-1 CSVGGSRVGEQYF TGCAGCGTTGGCGGGAGTAGGGTAGGCGAGCAGTACTTC
many TRBD1 TRBJ2-5 TRBV15 CATSKADRGLETQYF TGTGCCACCAGCAAAGCAGACAGGGGCCTAGAGACCCAGTACTTC
many - TRBJ2-7 TRBV9 CASSAIHVPGLLSNEQYF TGTGCCAGCAGCGCGATCCACGTCCCGGGGCTTCTTTCGAACGAGCAGTACTTC
- - TRBJ2-3 TRBV11-2 CASSTTGGANTDTQYF TGTGCCAGCAGCACTACTGGCGGGGCTAACACAGATACGCAGTATTTT
- TRBD1 TRBJ2-6 TRBV20-1 CSAYGQGVPHSGANVLTF TGCAGTGCCTATGGACAGGGGGTCCCCCACTCTGGGGCCAACGTCCTGACTTTC
- - TRBJ2-5 TRBV20-1 CSARGLRTAQETQYF TGCAGTGCTAGAGGGCTTCGGACAGCCCAAGAGACCCAGTACTTC
- - TRBJ1-1 TRBV6-2/TRBV6-3 CASSTRGGAETKAFF TGTGCCAGCTCTACTAGAGGGGGGGCTGAAACTAAAGCTTTCTTT
few TRBD1 TRBJ2-7 TRBV10-3 CATGQGTIEQYF TGTGCCACGGGACAGGGTACGATCGAGCAGTACTTC
- TRBD1 TRBJ1-6 TRBV6-1 CASSPYWTGYNSPLHF TGTGCCAGCAGTCCATACTGGACAGGATATAATTCACCCCTCCACTTT
- - TRBJ2-1 TRBV7-2 CASSLATAQEQFF TGTGCCAGCAGCTTAGCCACAGCGCAAGAGCAGTTCTTC
few - TRBJ1-2 TRBV7-9 CASSLAGVSGYTF TGTGCCAGCAGCTTAGCCGGGGTATCTGGCTACACCTTC
many - TRBJ1-2 TRBV5-1 CASSFRDFVGYTF TGCGCCAGCAGCTTCCGGGACTTTGTTGGCTACACCTTC
- - TRBJ1-1 TRBV28 CASSLRGRPAFF TGTGCCAGCAGTTTGCGGGGGCGCCCGGCTTTCTTT
few TRBD2 TRBJ2-1 TRBV3-1 CASSLAGDKGDEQFF TGTGCCAGCAGCCTAGCGGGAGACAAGGGGGATGAGCAGTTCTTC
- - TRBJ2-4 TRBV6-1 CASHSMGAKNIQYF TGTGCCAGCCATTCGATGGGGGCCAAAAACATTCAGTACTTC
many - TRBJ2-3 TRBV7-2 CASSLYHTDTQYF TGTGCCAGCAGCTTATATCACACAGATACGCAGTATTTT
- TRBD2 TRBJ2-3 TRBV4-3 CASSQDTSGVSDTQYF TGCGCCAGCAGCCAAGATACTAGCGGGGTGTCAGATACGCAGTATTTT
few TRBD1 TRBJ2-1 TRBV9 CASSRGQRGDEQFF TGTGCCAGCAGCAGGGGACAGCGTGGGGATGAGCAGTTCTTC
few - TRBJ2-3 TRBV5-1 CASSTGPVGSSTDTQYF TGCGCCAGCAGCACCGGCCCTGTAGGGTCGAGCACAGATACGCAGTATTTT
- TRBD2 TRBJ2-1 TRBV19 CASSPGWGGNEQFF TGTGCCAGTAGTCCTGGGTGGGGGGGGAATGAGCAGTTCTTC
few - TRBJ1-4 TRBV4-3 CASSQDWGEKLFF TGCGCCAGCAGCCAAGATTGGGGTGAAAAACTGTTTTTT
- - TRBJ2-7 TRBV5-5 CASSTTGIYEQYF TGTGCCAGCAGCACTACAGGGATATACGAGCAGTACTTC
few - TRBJ1-2 TRBV5-1 CASSLATQNYGYTF TGCGCCAGCAGCTTGGCCACACAGAACTATGGCTACACCTTC